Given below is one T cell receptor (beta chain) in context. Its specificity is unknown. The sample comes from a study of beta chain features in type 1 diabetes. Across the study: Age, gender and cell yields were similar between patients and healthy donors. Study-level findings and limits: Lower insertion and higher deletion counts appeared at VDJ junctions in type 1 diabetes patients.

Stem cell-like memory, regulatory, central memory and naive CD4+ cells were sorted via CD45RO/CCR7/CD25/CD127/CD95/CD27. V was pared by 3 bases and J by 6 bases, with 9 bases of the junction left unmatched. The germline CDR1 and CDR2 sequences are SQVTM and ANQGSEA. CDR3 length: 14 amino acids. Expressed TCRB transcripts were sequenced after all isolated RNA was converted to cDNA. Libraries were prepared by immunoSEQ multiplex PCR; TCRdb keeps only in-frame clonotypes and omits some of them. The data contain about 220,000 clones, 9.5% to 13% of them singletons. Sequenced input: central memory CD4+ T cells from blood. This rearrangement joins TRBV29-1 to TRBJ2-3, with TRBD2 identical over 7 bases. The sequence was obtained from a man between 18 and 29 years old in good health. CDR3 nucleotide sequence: TGCAGCGTTGAGAGTACGGGAGGTAGCGATACGCAGTATTTT. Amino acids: CSVESTGGSDTQYF.